This TCR beta chain was identified in a study of T cell responses to AZD1222 COVID-19 vaccine listed by TCRdb under 2021. General notes on the study: A total of roughly 240 trial participants underwent TCR sequencing, of whom roughly 210 received two doses of AZD1222 and about 26 received two doses of the MenACWY control vaccine. Trial participants were enrolled by age into subgroups of 18-55, 56-69 and 70-plus years, and 148, 28 and 57 TCR-sequenced participants, respectively, were included in these subgroups. Study-level results and caveats: Participants were mostly white British and included more females than males, and it was suggested by the authors that clonal diversity may have been underestimated. No day 14 peak-response samples were available, so repertoires were characterized only after the peak T cell response. After two AZD1222 doses, spike-specific TCR breadth and depth were significantly higher than at day 0 and than in MenACWY recipients. The 56-69-year group was small, and its depth increase did not reach significance, likely because of low power. Conclusions about previously exposed vaccinees are limited because only six or seven AZD1222 recipients were SARS-CoV-2 seropositive at baseline. The whole spike protein was spanned by vaccine-associated CD4 TCRs, and dominant responses were seen in regions 160-218 and 743-854. Epitopes outside the regions mutated in the B.1.351 and B.1.1.7 variants were reportedly recognized by nearly half of the unique spike-specific TCRs.

The sample's time point, from its label and the paper: about 28 days (+/-7) after the second vaccine dose. Sample treatment or condition, as interpreted from the label and publication: meningococcal conjugate vaccine given as trial control. Vaccinee samples came from UK trials COV001 and COV002, including a single-blind randomized controlled phase 2/3 trial of AZD1222 (ChAdOx1 nCoV-19) in healthy adults. Trial participant PBMC samples were collected at day 0 and day 28 after the second dose for TCRbeta chain sequencing. The CDR3 regions of human TCRbeta chains were analyzed by immunosequencing. Turning to the authors' computational methods: Repertoire TCRs were checked for matches against a reference library of SARS-CoV-2-specific TCRs that had been generated using the MIRA antigen-specificity platform. Breadth was defined as the fraction of unique TCRs that were SARS-CoV-2-associated, and depth was defined as the fraction of total T cells that were SARS-CoV-2-associated. Using the MIRA data, every spike-specific TCR was mapped to the spike region that the TCR reacted to and assigned to either a CD4 or a CD8 class. Log10-transformed breadth and depth values were compared by one-way ANOVA with Sidak's multiple comparisons tests. TCRdb took over this immuneACCESS table, retaining in-frame rearrangements with V and J assigned. Such tables are incomplete; in checked studies, under half of the missing clones stem from an unresolved V gene, and the remainder is unexplained. The D gene and trimming were derived from the DNA, and the V and J assignments and clone size from that table. The sample profile shows roughly 200,000 clones; approximately 94% of them were found once. Over 1.5% of the sample is in the top ten clones.

CDR1 and CDR2 are drawn from the germline V gene: SGDLS, YYNGEE. V sheds 2 bases and J sheds 7 bases, leaving 15 bases between their ends. CDR3 length: 15 amino acids, cysteine to phenylalanine. CDR3 DNA only is kept here, 45 bases in frame from base 1. Only one count was recorded for this clone. No cognate antigen has been identified for it. Within one base of it there is no much larger clone, and no base qualities were kept. This chain is built from TRBV9 and TRBJ1-4; perhaps TRBD1 is the D gene, with 5 bases matching. This receptor was identified in an adult who received the MenACWY meningococcal vaccine as a control. Sample: peripheral blood, taken 28 days after the second dose of the MenACWY control vaccine. The CDR3 region has the sequence CASSVAGGTGEKLFF. The base sequence is TGTGCCAGCAGCGTGGCGGGGGGGACTGGTGAAAAACTGTTTTTT.